The 16 T cell receptor beta chains below were found in one sample sequenced in a study of blood T cell repertoires in COVID-19. The repertoire was sequenced with immunoSEQ multiplex PCR; TCRdb's copy has only in-frame clones and lacks some. The data hold tens of thousands of clones, with 82% observed a single time. The sample consisted of peripheral blood. Source of these receptors: a human donor with acute or convalescent COVID-19. The donor label of this sample is uncertain.

This clone was found once. V and J are TRBV27 and TRBJ2-2; TRBD1 matches at 7 bases. Germline V gene sequence: CDR1 MNHEY, CDR2 SMNVEV (reference sequence). V dropped 6 bases and J dropped 3; count of bases not matched to a gene: 7. The CDR3 has 15 residues. CDR3 protein: CASRPGQYYTGELFF. DNA of the CDR3: TGTGCCAGCAGACCGGGACAGTATTACACCGGGGAGCTGTTTTTT.

The chain has TRBV27 and TRBJ2-7, with 7 bases lining up with TRBD1. Germline V gene lookup returns CDR1 MNHEY and CDR2 SMNVEV (reference sequence). The CDR3 sequence is 14 residues long. Trimming took 6 bases from V and 2 from J; bases not matched to a gene: 7. CDR3 bases: TGTGCCAGCAGCCGACAGGGCAGTACCTACGAGCAGTACTTC. Its protein product is CASSRQGSTYEQYF.

This chain uses TRBV27 with TRBJ2-3; 10 bases are a match to TRBD2. After removal of 5 bases from V and 0 bases from J, the junction contained 11 bases not matched to a gene. Germline values: CDR1 MNHEY, CDR2 SMNVEV (reference sequence). CDR3 size: 18 residues. The CDR3 loop is CASSPYAGLADSTDTQYF. DNA for the CDR3: TGTGCCAGCAGTCCCTACGCTGGACTAGCGGATAGCACAGATACGCAGTATTTT.

The genes are TRBV11-3 and TRBJ2-7; possible D gene TRBD2, 6 bases. Germline CDR1 and CDR2: SGHNT and YENEEA. The CDR3 contains 14 residues. V was cut by 4 bases and J by 3 bases, with 13 bases left in between. CDR3 sequence: CASSSWAEGYEQYF. The CDR3 coding sequence is TGTGCCAGCAGCTCATGGGCGGAGGGCTACGAGCAGTACTTC.

This clone was recorded once. This sequence joins TRBV7-2 and TRBJ1-1, with D possibly matching TRBD1 (6 bases). CDR3 length equals 16 residues. V was shortened by 5 bases and J by 1 base, with 17 bases between the two germline ends. Germline CDR1 is SGHTA and CDR2 is FQGNSA. The chain's CDR3 is CASSTLFGGANTEAFF. In nucleotides, the CDR3 is TGTGCCAGCAGCACACTCTTCGGGGGGGCGAACACTGAAGCTTTCTTT. Drawing the rest from reference TRBV7-2 and TRBJ1-1, the complete variable domain is GAGVSQSPSNKVTEKGKDVELRCDPISGHTALYWYRQSLGQGLEFLIYFQGNSAPDKSGLPSDRFSAERTGGSVSTLTIQRTQQEDSAVYLCASSTLFGGANTEAFFGQGTRLTVV.

The chain combines TRBV20-1 with TRBJ1-3, with TRBD1 matching over 7 bases. Germline-derived CDR1 and CDR2 are DFQATT and SNEGSKA (reference sequence). This CDR3 comprises 14 residues. The ends lost 3 bases at V and 1 base at J; junction bases unmatched: 3. CDR3 nucleotide sequence: TGCAGTGCTAGTCAGGGGGGATCTGGAAACACCATATATTTT. As protein: CSASQGGSGNTIYF.

The chain couples TRBV11-3 to TRBJ2-7; 7 nucleotides line up with TRBD1. Looked up from germline, CDR1 is SGHNT and CDR2 is YENEEA. The V and J ends lost 5 bases and 4 bases, in that order; junction bases with no gene match: 2. CDR3 length equals 12 residues. CDR3 sequence reads: CASSTGEYEQYF. CDR3 DNA: TGTGCCAGCAGCACAGGGGAGTACGAGCAGTACTTC.

The rearrangement links TRBV28 to TRBJ1-2; 9 nucleotides align to TRBD1. The CDR3 length is 15 residues. Germline V gene lookup returns CDR1 MDHEN and CDR2 SYDVKM. Trimming cost V 3 bases and J 7 bases; bases outside gene matches: 9. CDR3 region: CASSFPGQGAAGYTF. CDR3 coding DNA: TGTGCCAGCAGTTTCCCGGGACAGGGAGCGGCTGGCTACACCTTC.

V is TRBV4-1 and J is TRBJ1-2, with a weak D call TRBD1 (5 bases). The V gene's germline CDR1 is MGHRA and CDR2 YSYEKL. The CDR3 is made up of 16 amino acids. Trimming removed 0 bases from V and 6 bases from J, with 17 bases in between. CDR3 bases: TGCGCCAGCAGCCAAGAGGTCACAGGACAAAGGCATGGCTACACCTTC. Its protein product is CASSQEVTGQRHGYTF.

This chain connects TRBV11-2 to TRBJ2-7; 10 bases fit TRBD2. V was clipped by 1 base and J by 2 bases; unmatched bases: 2. The CDR3 is 15 residues long. Germline V gene lookup returns CDR1 SGHAT and CDR2 FQNNGV. Here the CDR3 reads CASSLGLAGTYEQYF. CDR3 nucleotide sequence: TGTGCCAGCAGCTTAGGACTAGCGGGTACCTACGAGCAGTACTTC.

The chain recombines TRBV6-2 or TRBV6-3 with TRBJ1-2, with D hard to call. The germline V gene has CDR1 MNHEY and CDR2 SVGEGT. V dropped 4 bases and J dropped 5 bases, with 11 bases sitting between them. The CDR3 is 13 residues long. CDR3 sequence reads: CASSLAGSYGYTF. CDR3 sequence (DNA): TGTGCCAGCAGTTTGGCCGGGAGTTATGGCTACACCTTC.

V is TRBV6-5 and J is TRBJ2-5, with 7 bases lining up with TRBD2. The germline CDR1 and CDR2 sequences are MNHEY and SVGAGI. Trimming removed 6 bases from V and 4 bases from J; junction bases left unmatched: 8. There are 14 residues in the CDR3. This chain's CDR3 is CASRGGSLAETQYF. The CDR3 bases are TGTGCCAGCAGGGGGGGGAGCTTAGCAGAGACCCAGTACTTC.

This chain links TRBV19 with TRBJ2-1; 9 positions match TRBD1. There are 12 residues in the CDR3. The germline V gene encodes CDR1 LNHDA and CDR2 SQIVND (reference sequence). J gave up 9 bases and V 7 bases, and 4 bases lay outside the gene matches. In DNA, the CDR3 is TGTGCCAGTAAAACGACAGGGGGTGAGCAGTTCTTC. Translated, it gives CASKTTGGEQFF.

The J gene is TRBJ1-6, the V gene TRBV7-2; D gene uncertain. Trimming took 5 bases from V and 9 from J, leaving 5 bases between them. There are 11 residues in the CDR3. Germline CDR1 reads SGHTA; CDR2 reads FQGNSA. CDR3 residues: CASSSSSPLHF. The CDR3 DNA is TGTGCCAGCAGCAGTAGTTCACCCCTCCACTTT.

This chain links TRBV11-2 with TRBJ2-3; perhaps TRBD2 as D (6 bases). This CDR3 contains 13 residues. In germline, CDR1 is SGHAT, CDR2 FQNNGV. The germline V and J ends were trimmed by 1 base and 14 bases, with 16 bases remaining between them. The CDR3 coding sequence is TGTGCCAGCAGCTTAGGGGGACTCTGGGAGCGGTATTTT. It yields the protein CASSLGGLWERYF.

The chain uses TRBV9 and TRBJ1-2, with D unclear. The V end was cut by 1 base, the J end by 5 bases, with 9 bases between. This CDR3 region has 13 residues. CDR1 and CDR2 from the germline V gene are SGDLS and YYNGEE. This CDR3 reads CASSVTELYGYTF. In nucleotides, the CDR3 is TGTGCCAGCAGCGTAACAGAGTTATATGGCTACACCTTC.